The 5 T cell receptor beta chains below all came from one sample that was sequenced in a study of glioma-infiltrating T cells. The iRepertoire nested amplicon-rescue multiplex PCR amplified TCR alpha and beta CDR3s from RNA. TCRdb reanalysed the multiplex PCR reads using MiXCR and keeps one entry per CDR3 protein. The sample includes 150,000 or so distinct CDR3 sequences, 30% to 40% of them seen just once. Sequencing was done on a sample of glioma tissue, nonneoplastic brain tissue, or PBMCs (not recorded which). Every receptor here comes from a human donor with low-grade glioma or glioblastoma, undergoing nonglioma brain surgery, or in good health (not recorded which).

The CDR3 nucleotides read TGCAGTGCTAGTGGGGGGCAAGCGGGGACCCAGTACTTC. Protein: CSASGGQAGTQYF. The chain recombines TRBV20-1 with TRBJ2-5; perhaps D is TRBD1 or TRBD2 (6 bases each). Germline CDR1 is DFQATT and CDR2 is SNEGSKA (reference sequence). The CDR3 extends over 13 amino acids. V was shortened by 3 bases and J by 7 bases, with 15 bases between the two germline ends.

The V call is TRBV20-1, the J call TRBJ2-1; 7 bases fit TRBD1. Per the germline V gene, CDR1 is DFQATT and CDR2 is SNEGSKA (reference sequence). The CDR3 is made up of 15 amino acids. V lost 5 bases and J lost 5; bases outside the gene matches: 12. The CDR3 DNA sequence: TGCAGTGCTGCCCTCCCGGACAGGTACCACAATGAGCAGTTCTTC. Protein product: CSAALPDRYHNEQFF.

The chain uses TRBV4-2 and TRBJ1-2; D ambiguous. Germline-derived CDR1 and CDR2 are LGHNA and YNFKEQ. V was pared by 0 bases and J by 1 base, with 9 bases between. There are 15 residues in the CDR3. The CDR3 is CASSQDPRGNYGYTF. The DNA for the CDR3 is TGTGCCAGCAGCCAAGACCCCCGGGGTAACTATGGCTACACCTTC.

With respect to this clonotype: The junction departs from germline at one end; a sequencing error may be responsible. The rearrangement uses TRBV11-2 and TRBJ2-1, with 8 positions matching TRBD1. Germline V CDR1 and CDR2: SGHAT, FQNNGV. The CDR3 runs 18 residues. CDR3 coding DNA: TGCGCCAGCAGCCAAGATCATGTGACAGGGGAAACCTACAATGAGCAGTTCTTC. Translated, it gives CASSQDHVTGETYNEQFF.

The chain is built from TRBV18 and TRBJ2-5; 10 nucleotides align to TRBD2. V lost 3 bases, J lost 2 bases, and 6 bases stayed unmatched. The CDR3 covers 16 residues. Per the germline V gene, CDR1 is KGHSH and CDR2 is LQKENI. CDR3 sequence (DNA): TGTGCCAGCTCACCTCCGGGACTAGCGAGGCAAGAGACCCAGTACTTC. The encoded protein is CASSPPGLARQETQYF.